This is a list of T cell receptor beta chains from one sample in a study of beta chain features in type 1 diabetes. TCRdb's table, derived via immunoSEQ multiplex PCR, lists solely in-frame clones and lacks some. The repertoire holds around 290,000 clones, with approximately 8% as singletons. Material for sequencing was central memory CD4+ T cells from blood. Receptors originate from a woman aged 18-35 years in good health. The CDR3 runs from the conserved cysteine through the conserved F or W. D genes are given only for firm matches. The size field is filled for only some rows; it gives once, few, many or a size class.

clone_size j_call d_call v_call cdr3_nt cdr3_aa
many TRBJ2-5 TRBD2 TRBV5-1 TGCGCCAGCAGCTTGGATAGCGGGAGTGACGGGACCCAGTACTTC CASSLDSGSDGTQYF
few TRBJ1-1 - TRBV7-9 TGTGCCAGCAGCTCCCGCCCCATGAACACTGAAGCTTTCTTT CASSSRPMNTEAFF
few TRBJ2-2 - TRBV7-9 TGTGCCAGCAGCTTTAAGTCCACCGGGGAGCTGTTTTTT CASSFKSTGELFF
few TRBJ2-3 - TRBV18 TGTGCCAGCTCACCGGGGCACCCTAGCACAGATACGCAGTATTTT CASSPGHPSTDTQYF
many TRBJ1-2 - TRBV2 TGTGCCAGTATCCTGGGGAGGGCGAACTATGGCTACACCTTC CASILGRANYGYTF
- TRBJ1-1 TRBD1 TRBV29-1 TGCAGCGTTGGGGGACAGATGAACACTGAAGCTTTCTTT CSVGGQMNTEAFF
few TRBJ2-7 TRBD2 TRBV30 TGTGCCTGGGGGACTAGCGGGAGAAACGGGCAGTACTTC CAWGTSGRNGQYF
few TRBJ2-2 - TRBV25-1 TGTGCCAGCAGTCACAGTTCGAACACCGGGGAGCTGTTTTTT CASSHSSNTGELFF
few TRBJ2-3 - TRBV7-6 TGTGCCAGCAGCCCCACCTGGGGGAGGGGGCGAACAGATACGCAGTATTTT CASSPTWGRGRTDTQYF
- TRBJ1-2 - TRBV7-2 TGTGCCAGCAGCCCCTCCCGGGGGATATACTATGGCTACACCTTC CASSPSRGIYYGYTF
few TRBJ1-2 - TRBV4-3 TGCGCCAGCAGCCAAGATGCTACATTCACCTATGGCTACACCTTC CASSQDATFTYGYTF
many TRBJ2-7 - TRBV18 TGTGCCAGCTCCTCGTCGCCCGGGGCGGCCTACGAGCAGTACTTC CASSSSPGAAYEQYF
few TRBJ2-4 - TRBV5-6 TGTGCCAGCAGCGCGAGAGTAGCCAAAAACATTCAGTACTTC CASSARVAKNIQYF
many TRBJ2-5 - TRBV5-1 TGCGCCAGCAGCTTTGGGCCGCAAGAGACCCAGTACTTC CASSFGPQETQYF
- TRBJ2-6 - TRBV7-9 TGTGCCAGCAGCTTCAGAATCTCTGGGGCCAACGTCCTGACTTTC CASSFRISGANVLTF
- TRBJ1-2 TRBD1 TRBV6-6 TGTGCCACCCTAGGCGGGAAACAGGGGTATGGCTACACCTTC CATLGGKQGYGYTF
few TRBJ1-2 - TRBV5-4 TGTGCCAGCAGTCACATCTCAGGGGAATATGGCTACACCTTC CASSHISGEYGYTF
- TRBJ2-3 - TRBV6-6 TGTGCCAGCAGAGCACCCACCACAGATACGCAGTATTTT CASRAPTTDTQYF
few TRBJ1-2 - TRBV5-1 TGCGCCAGCAGCTTGGAGCCAGGGGCTCCTAACTATGGCTACACCTTC CASSLEPGAPNYGYTF
few TRBJ2-3 TRBD1 TRBV9 TGTGCCAGCAGCGCTAGACAGGGTGGAATAGCACTTCCAGATACGCAGTATTTT CASSARQGGIALPDTQYF
few TRBJ2-5 - TRBV7-9 TGTGCCAGCAGCTTAGCGCGGGAGACCCAGTACTTC CASSLARETQYF
- TRBJ2-1 TRBD1 TRBV28 TGTGCCAGCAGTTTTTACAGGGGGTTGAGAGAGCAGTTCTTC CASSFYRGLREQFF
many TRBJ1-2 - TRBV5-1 TGCGCCAGCAGCTACACACCGACAGCCCTTTATGGCTACACCTTC CASSYTPTALYGYTF
many TRBJ2-7 TRBD2 TRBV14 TGTGCCAGCAGCCCGGGACTAAGCTCCTACGAGCAGTACTTC CASSPGLSSYEQYF
many TRBJ2-5 - TRBV6-1 TGTGCCAGCAGTGTAGCCGGACTAAGAAAAGAGACCCAGTACTTC CASSVAGLRKETQYF
- TRBJ1-1 - TRBV7-9 TGTGCCAGCAGCCAGACGGACACTGAAGCTTTCTTT CASSQTDTEAFF
few TRBJ1-5 - TRBV10-3 TGTGCCATCACGGGCAGGGAAGGACAGCCCCAGCATTTT CAITGREGQPQHF